A single sample gave rise to the 17 T cell receptor beta chains below, sequenced in a study of CD8 T cells in ankylosing spondylitis. Notes on the study in general: A TCR beta motif of seven or eight highly homologous variants appeared characteristic of ankylosing spondylitis blood.

Their target antigens are unknown. TCRdb processed the 5' RACE reads anew with MiXCR; each CDR3 protein has one entry. This repertoire shows around 890,000 distinct CDR3 sequences, around 11% found once; its top ten account for just over 0.5%. Material: blood, either unsorted or a sorted T cell fraction (not recorded which). These receptors were collected from a male donor with ankylosing spondylitis.

This clonotype has at least ten counts. One junction end does not reproduce the germline sequence, and a read error may be involved. V gene TRBV7-2 combines with J gene TRBJ1-6; D might be TRBD1 (5 bases). The germline CDR1 and CDR2 sequences are SGHTA and FQGNSA. The CDR3 extends over 15 amino acids. The CDR3 DNA reads as TGCGCCAGCAGCTTGGAAGGGACGGATAATTCACCCCTCCACTTT. Translation gives CASSLEGTDNSPLHF.

This clonotype was counted a few times. The chain couples TRBV7-2 to TRBJ2-7; either TRBD1 or TRBD2 may fit D (5 bases each). The V end was cut by 2 bases, the J end by 6 bases, with 14 bases between. The CDR3 sequence is 14 residues long. The germline V gene has CDR1 SGHTA and CDR2 FQGNSA. DNA for the CDR3: TGTGCCAGCAGCTTACGTGGGGGTGACCGCGAGCAGTACTTC. This codes for CASSLRGGDREQYF.

This clonotype was counted a few times. Written as DNA, the CDR3 is TGTGCCAGCAGCTCCTATCTGCTCGACCAGCCCCAGCATTTT. It codes for CASSSYLLDQPQHF. The chain carries TRBV7-2 and TRBJ1-5; D gene unclear. V lost 4 bases and J lost 7, with 14 bases in between. This CDR3 is 14 amino acids long. Germline lookup yields CDR1 SGHTA and CDR2 FQGNSA.

This clonotype was counted between two and nine times. The chain couples TRBV25-1 to TRBJ2-1; 7 bases align to TRBD2. The V segment lost 3 bases and the J segment 7 bases; nucleotides outside the gene matches: 12. Per germline, CDR1 MGHDK and CDR2 SYGVNS. The CDR3 is made up of 16 amino acids. DNA for the CDR3: TGTGCCAGCAGTGACCGACTTGGGGGGGGTTTGAATGAGCAGTTCTTC. Its translation: CASSDRLGGGLNEQFF.

This clonotype appeared a few times. The chain links TRBV5-1 to TRBJ2-3; the match to TRBD2 covers 9 bases. The germline CDR1 and CDR2 sequences are SGHRS and YFSETQ. The CDR3 extends over 17 amino acids. V trimming: 0 bases; J trimming: 3 bases; junction bases outside the gene matches: 8. Here the CDR3 reads CASSLGPQRGATDTQYF. CDR3 nucleotides: TGCGCCAGCAGCTTGGGACCACAGCGGGGGGCAACAGATACGCAGTATTTT.

This clonotype has ten or more counts. The CDR3 reads CASSYSGSVNTEAFF. The CDR3 DNA reads TGTGCCAGCAGTTACTCAGGTTCCGTGAACACTGAAGCTTTCTTT. This chain uses TRBV6-5 with TRBJ1-1; D not resolved. The CDR3 has 15 amino acids. Germline loops: CDR1 MNHEY, CDR2 SVGAGI. Trimming pared 0 bases from V and 0 bases from J, leaving 8 bases between.

This clonotype has ten or more counts. The CDR3 nucleotides read TGCGCCAGCAGCCAAGATCCCCTTATAACGACTTCCGCTTTCTTT. This encodes CASSQDPLITTSAFF. This chain links TRBV4-3 with TRBJ1-1; D is unresolved. V was shortened by 0 bases and J by 11 bases, with 19 bases between the two germline ends. Germline V gene lookup returns CDR1 LGHNA and CDR2 YSLEER. The CDR3 runs 15 residues.

Only a few counts were recorded for this clonotype. The chain joins TRBV4-2 to TRBJ2-2; the D is unclear. The germline CDR1 and CDR2 sequences are LGHNA and YNFKEQ. The germline V and J ends were trimmed by 1 base and 3 bases, with 15 bases remaining between them. The CDR3 loop spans 17 amino acids. This CDR3 reads CASSQVARHSDTGELFF. In DNA, the CDR3 is TGTGCCAGCAGCCAAGTGGCCAGACATAGTGACACCGGGGAGCTGTTTTTT.

This clonotype was seen more than once but under ten times. The chain employs TRBV5-1 and TRBJ2-1; TRBD2 matches 8 bases. Unmatched junction bases numbered 3, after V lost 0 bases and J lost 7 bases. Germline CDR1 is SGHRS and CDR2 is YFSETQ. The CDR3 runs to 14 residues. In nucleotides, the CDR3 is TGCGCCAGCAGCTTGGAAGCGGGAGATAATGAGCAGTTCTTC. Protein: CASSLEAGDNEQFF.

This rearrangement joins TRBV20-1 to TRBJ2-4; TRBD1 matches 9 bases. Germline lookup yields CDR1 DFQATT and CDR2 SNEGSKA (reference sequence). CDR3 length: 12 amino acids. V was clipped by 5 bases and J by 9 bases; unmatched bases: 5. The DNA of the CDR3 is TGCAGTGCTTGGACAGGGGTTGCCATTCAGTACTTC. Translating gives CSAWTGVAIQYF.

The genes are TRBV20-1 and TRBJ2-3; no reliable D call. This CDR3 region has 15 residues. V lost 2 bases and J lost 0, with 12 bases in between. Germline CDR1 and CDR2: DFQATT and SNEGSKA (reference sequence). CDR3 in amino acids: CSARTRVLSTDTQYF. The CDR3 DNA sequence: TGCAGTGCTAGAACCCGGGTCCTTAGCACAGATACGCAGTATTTT.

This clonotype showed up just a few times. The gene calls are TRBV7-9 and TRBJ2-1; D possibly corresponds to TRBD2 (5 bases). CDR1 and CDR2 (germline): SEHNR, FQNEAQ (reference sequence). This CDR3 has 15 residues. V lost 6 bases, J lost 4 bases, and 16 bases lay in between. In DNA form, the CDR3 reads TGTGCCAGCAGGGACCCGGGAAGCACATACAATGAGCAGTTCTTC. Its protein product is CASRDPGSTYNEQFF.

V and J are TRBV5-1 and TRBJ1-5; D is possibly TRBD1 (5 bases). The V end was cut by 4 bases, the J end by 2 bases, with 22 bases between. From germline, CDR1 is SGHRS and CDR2 YFSETQ. This CDR3 comprises 18 residues. The CDR3 is CASSRTDSYYSGNQPQHF. For the CDR3, the DNA is TGCGCCAGCAGCCGTACTGACAGCTATTATAGTGGCAATCAGCCCCAGCATTTT.

This chain links TRBV18 with TRBJ2-6; the D is unclear. CDR3 size: 14 residues. Germline CDR1 is KGHSH and CDR2 is LQKENI. Trimming removed 0 bases at V and 2 bases at J, with 2 bases between. The CDR3 bases are TGTGCCAGCTCACCACCCCCTGGGGCCAACGTCCTGACTTTC. The encoded protein is CASSPPPGANVLTF.

This clonotype was seen a few times. The chain uses TRBV20-1 and TRBJ2-7, with D uncertain. CDR1 DFQATT and CDR2 SNEGSKA come from the germline V gene (reference sequence). V was pared by 4 bases and J by 3 bases, with 7 bases between. There are 11 residues in the CDR3. CDR3: CSANVHYEQYF. CDR3 in DNA: TGCAGTGCTAATGTACACTACGAGCAGTACTTC.

This sequence joins TRBV7-2 and TRBJ1-5; 7 bases match TRBD1. CDR3 length: 14 residues. Trimming at V came to 5 bases and at J to 4 bases, leaving 5 bases not matched to a gene. CDR1 and CDR2 (germline): SGHTA, FQGNSA. The CDR3 coding sequence is TGTGCCAGCAGCGAGACAGGGCTAAATCAGCCCCAGCATTTT. It translates to CASSETGLNQPQHF.

This clonotype occurred a few times. The CDR3 reads CSVSQGFQPQHF. In DNA form, the CDR3 reads TGCAGCGTTTCACAGGGTTTTCAGCCCCAGCATTTT. This chain connects TRBV29-1 to TRBJ1-5, with D tentatively TRBD1 (6 bases). CDR3 length equals 12 residues. In germline, CDR1 is SQVTM, CDR2 ANQGSEA. The V gene lost 5 bases and the J gene lost 6 bases, with 11 bases spanning the gap.